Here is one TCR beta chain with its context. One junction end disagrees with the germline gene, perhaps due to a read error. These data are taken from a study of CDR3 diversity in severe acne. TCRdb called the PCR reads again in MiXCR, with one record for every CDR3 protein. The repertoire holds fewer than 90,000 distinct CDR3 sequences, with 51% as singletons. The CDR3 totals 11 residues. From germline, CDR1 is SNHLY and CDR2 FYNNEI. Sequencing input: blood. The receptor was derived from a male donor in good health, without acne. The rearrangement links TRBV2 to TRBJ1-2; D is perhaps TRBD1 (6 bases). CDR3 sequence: CASRGFGGYTF. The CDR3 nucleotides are TGTGCCAGCAGAGGATTCGGGGGCTACACCTTT.